A selection of T cell receptor beta chains follows, all from one sample in a study of PD-1 blockade in classical Hodgkin lymphoma. Profiling relied on immunoSEQ multiplex PCR, and the TCRdb table lists in-frame clones only, not all of them. The repertoire holds about 12,000 clones, with 80% to 85% as singletons. The sequences come from CD8+ T cells from blood, collected at baseline. The receptors were sampled from a human donor with classical Hodgkin lymphoma. Each CDR3 is given with its conserved first and last residue. Fields, in order: CDR3 DNA, CDR3 protein, D gene, clone size, J gene, V gene. D genes are given only for firm matches. The size field is filled for only some rows; it gives once, few, many or a size class.

CDR3nt: TGTGCCAGCAGCTTACTCCTGGCTGGGAATTCACCCCTCCACTTT
CDR3aa: CASSLLLAGNSPLHF
d_gene: -
abundance: -
j_gene: TRBJ1-6
v_gene: TRBV7-6

CDR3nt: TGTGCCAGCAGCTGGGGTGGGAACTCCTACGAGCAGTACTTC
CDR3aa: CASSWGGNSYEQYF
d_gene: -
abundance: -
j_gene: TRBJ2-7
v_gene: TRBV11-2

CDR3nt: TGTGCCTGGAGTTTGGGGGCGCACACTGAAGCTTTCTTT
CDR3aa: CAWSLGAHTEAFF
d_gene: -
abundance: few
j_gene: TRBJ1-1
v_gene: TRBV30

CDR3nt: TGTGCCAGCTCACCCGGCGACAGTCTCTCGGGAGAAGCTTTCTTT
CDR3aa: CASSPGDSLSGEAFF
d_gene: -
abundance: -
j_gene: TRBJ1-1
v_gene: TRBV18

CDR3nt: TGTGCCAGCAGTGTTGGAAGCACAGATACGCAGTATTTT
CDR3aa: CASSVGSTDTQYF
d_gene: -
abundance: -
j_gene: TRBJ2-3
v_gene: TRBV6-4

CDR3nt: TGTGCCAGTAGTATCTCGACTGGGGGACGATCACCCCTCCACTTT
CDR3aa: CASSISTGGRSPLHF
d_gene: -
abundance: -
j_gene: TRBJ1-6
v_gene: TRBV19

CDR3nt: TGTGCCAGCAGCTTAGGGGGAGCCAACGTCCTGACTTTC
CDR3aa: CASSLGGANVLTF
d_gene: -
abundance: -
j_gene: TRBJ2-6
v_gene: TRBV7-8

CDR3nt: TGTGCCAGCAGCTTGGGCAAGACAGGGATAACCTTC
CDR3aa: CASSLGKTGITF
d_gene: TRBD1
abundance: few
j_gene: TRBJ1-2
v_gene: TRBV7-9

CDR3nt: TGTGCCAGCAGTTCGGGAGCCCCCAACGCCATATATTTT
CDR3aa: CASSSGAPNAIYF
d_gene: -
abundance: -
j_gene: TRBJ1-3
v_gene: TRBV25-1

CDR3nt: TGTGCCAGCAGTTTGGGGCAGGGCGGGGAGACCCAGTACTTC
CDR3aa: CASSLGQGGETQYF
d_gene: -
abundance: -
j_gene: TRBJ2-5
v_gene: TRBV27

CDR3nt: TGTGCCAGTAGGTCCGGGACGCGAGGCGGTGATACGCAGTATTTT
CDR3aa: CASRSGTRGGDTQYF
d_gene: -
abundance: -
j_gene: TRBJ2-3
v_gene: TRBV19

CDR3nt: TGTGCCAGCAGTTTAGTGGGCAGGGAGGAATACACCGGGGAGCTGTTTTTT
CDR3aa: CASSLVGREEYTGELFF
d_gene: -
abundance: -
j_gene: TRBJ2-2
v_gene: TRBV28

CDR3nt: TGCGCCAGCAGCCAAGCACAGGGAGCCTACGAGCAGTACTTC
CDR3aa: CASSQAQGAYEQYF
d_gene: -
abundance: -
j_gene: TRBJ2-7
v_gene: TRBV4-1

CDR3nt: TGTGCCAGCAGCCAAGACATCCAGGGAGCGCAGTATTTT
CDR3aa: CASSQDIQGAQYF
d_gene: -
abundance: -
j_gene: TRBJ2-3
v_gene: TRBV4-2

CDR3nt: TGCGCCAGCAGCTTGGAAGGGACTGAAGCTTTCTTT
CDR3aa: CASSLEGTEAFF
d_gene: -
abundance: -
j_gene: TRBJ1-1
v_gene: TRBV5-1

CDR3nt: TGTGCCAGTAGGGCCTCCGGGACAGGGGCCTACGAGCAGTACTTC
CDR3aa: CASRASGTGAYEQYF
d_gene: TRBD1
abundance: -
j_gene: TRBJ2-7
v_gene: TRBV19

CDR3nt: TGTGCCAGAGGGGGGGGATTAAGCAATCAGCCCCAGCATTTT
CDR3aa: CARGGGLSNQPQHF
d_gene: -
abundance: -
j_gene: TRBJ1-5
v_gene: TRBV2

CDR3nt: TGTGCCAGTATCACGTGGGGCACGGGTGGCACTGAAGCTTTCTTT
CDR3aa: CASITWGTGGTEAFF
d_gene: -
abundance: -
j_gene: TRBJ1-1
v_gene: TRBV19

CDR3nt: TGTGCCTGGAGTGACACAGGGGGTGAGCAGTTCTTC
CDR3aa: CAWSDTGGEQFF
d_gene: TRBD1
abundance: -
j_gene: TRBJ2-1
v_gene: TRBV30

CDR3nt: TGTGCCAGCAGTTACTCGTTTGGGACTAGCGGACCTGAGCAGTTCTTC
CDR3aa: CASSYSFGTSGPEQFF
d_gene: TRBD2
abundance: -
j_gene: TRBJ2-1
v_gene: TRBV6-5

CDR3nt: TGTGCCAGCAGCTTCCAGGACAGCTCCTACGAGCAGTACTTC
CDR3aa: CASSFQDSSYEQYF
d_gene: -
abundance: -
j_gene: TRBJ2-7
v_gene: TRBV11-2

CDR3nt: TGTGCCAGCAGCGACCCCCTGGGACTAGCGGGAGGGGGGGAGACCCAGTACTTC
CDR3aa: CASSDPLGLAGGGETQYF
d_gene: TRBD2
abundance: -
j_gene: TRBJ2-5
v_gene: TRBV9

CDR3nt: TGTGCCACCAGCAGTGAACTGGGAGGCCACGAGCAGTACTTC
CDR3aa: CATSSELGGHEQYF
d_gene: -
abundance: large
j_gene: TRBJ2-7
v_gene: TRBV15

CDR3nt: TGTGCCAGCAGCTTATTGGACAGGATGAACACTGAAGCTTTCTTT
CDR3aa: CASSLLDRMNTEAFF
d_gene: TRBD1
abundance: -
j_gene: TRBJ1-1
v_gene: TRBV13

CDR3nt: TGTGCCAGCAGCGTCGGTCTAGTCGTCTCAATCTACGAGCAGTACTTC
CDR3aa: CASSVGLVVSIYEQYF
d_gene: -
abundance: -
j_gene: TRBJ2-7
v_gene: TRBV9

CDR3nt: TGTGCCAGCAGAAAACAGGGGGCGGGGTATGGCTACACCTTC
CDR3aa: CASRKQGAGYGYTF
d_gene: TRBD1
abundance: large
j_gene: TRBJ1-2
v_gene: TRBV6-5

CDR3nt: TGTGCCAGCAGCTTCCCCACAGGGGAGGACACTGAAGCTTTCTTT
CDR3aa: CASSFPTGEDTEAFF
d_gene: TRBD1
abundance: -
j_gene: TRBJ1-1
v_gene: TRBV11-2

CDR3nt: TGTGCCAGCAGTCCCTCAGCAGTCTCTGGAAACACCATATATTTT
CDR3aa: CASSPSAVSGNTIYF
d_gene: -
abundance: -
j_gene: TRBJ1-3
v_gene: TRBV25-1

CDR3nt: TGTGCCAGCAGTGGGACCGGGACAGAGGGCACCGGGGAGCTGTTTTTT
CDR3aa: CASSGTGTEGTGELFF
d_gene: TRBD1
abundance: -
j_gene: TRBJ2-2
v_gene: TRBV6-1

CDR3nt: TGTGCCAGCAGAGAATTGGCGGGCAGCTATAACACTGAAGCTTTCTTT
CDR3aa: CASRELAGSYNTEAFF
d_gene: -
abundance: -
j_gene: TRBJ1-1
v_gene: TRBV2

CDR3nt: TGTGCCAGCAGCCAGTTTGGACAGGCCACCTACGAGCAGTACTTC
CDR3aa: CASSQFGQATYEQYF
d_gene: TRBD1
abundance: few
j_gene: TRBJ2-7
v_gene: TRBV14

CDR3nt: TGTGCCAGTAGTGAACGCACCGGGACACCCGGCTACGAGCAGTACTTC
CDR3aa: CASSERTGTPGYEQYF
d_gene: -
abundance: -
j_gene: TRBJ2-7
v_gene: TRBV19

CDR3nt: TGTGCCAGCAGCCAAGATCAGGGGAGCCTGTTCGGTGGCTACACCTTC
CDR3aa: CASSQDQGSLFGGYTF
d_gene: -
abundance: -
j_gene: TRBJ1-2
v_gene: TRBV4-2

CDR3nt: TGTGCCAGCAGCCTCGTCCTGGGGGGCCAGCCCCAGCATTTT
CDR3aa: CASSLVLGGQPQHF
d_gene: -
abundance: -
j_gene: TRBJ1-5
v_gene: TRBV28

CDR3nt: TGTGCCAGCAGCGCCACTTACGAGCAGTACTTC
CDR3aa: CASSATYEQYF
d_gene: -
abundance: -
j_gene: TRBJ2-7
v_gene: TRBV28

CDR3nt: TGTGCCAGCAGCCCCTCCCGCCCCGGGTACCTCTATGGCTACACCTTC
CDR3aa: CASSPSRPGYLYGYTF
d_gene: -
abundance: -
j_gene: TRBJ1-2
v_gene: TRBV13

CDR3nt: TGTGCCAGCAGCGCAACTACCAGGGGCGACGAGCAGTACTTC
CDR3aa: CASSATTRGDEQYF
d_gene: -
abundance: once
j_gene: TRBJ2-7
v_gene: TRBV11-2

CDR3nt: TGTGCCAGCAGTGCACAGGGGGGCTATGGCTACACCTTC
CDR3aa: CASSAQGGYGYTF
d_gene: TRBD1
abundance: -
j_gene: TRBJ1-2
v_gene: TRBV28

CDR3nt: TGTGCCAGCCACAAAGGGGGGAACACTGAAGCTTTCTTT
CDR3aa: CASHKGGNTEAFF
d_gene: -
abundance: -
j_gene: TRBJ1-1
v_gene: TRBV6-5

CDR3nt: TGTGCCAGCAGCTTAAATGAAGGGAAGAACTATGGCTACACCTTC
CDR3aa: CASSLNEGKNYGYTF
d_gene: -
abundance: -
j_gene: TRBJ1-2
v_gene: TRBV7-6